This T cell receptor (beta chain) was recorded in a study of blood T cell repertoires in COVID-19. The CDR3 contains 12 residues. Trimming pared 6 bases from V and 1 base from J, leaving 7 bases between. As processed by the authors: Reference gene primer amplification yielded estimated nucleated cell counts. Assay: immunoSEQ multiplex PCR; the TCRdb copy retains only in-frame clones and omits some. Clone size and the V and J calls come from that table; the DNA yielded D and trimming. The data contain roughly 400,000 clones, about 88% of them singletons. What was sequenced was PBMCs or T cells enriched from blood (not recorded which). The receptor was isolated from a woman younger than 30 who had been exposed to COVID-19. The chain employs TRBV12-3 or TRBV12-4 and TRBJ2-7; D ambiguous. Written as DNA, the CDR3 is TGTGCCAGCAGGATAGATTCCTACGAGCAGTACTTC. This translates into CASRIDSYEQYF.